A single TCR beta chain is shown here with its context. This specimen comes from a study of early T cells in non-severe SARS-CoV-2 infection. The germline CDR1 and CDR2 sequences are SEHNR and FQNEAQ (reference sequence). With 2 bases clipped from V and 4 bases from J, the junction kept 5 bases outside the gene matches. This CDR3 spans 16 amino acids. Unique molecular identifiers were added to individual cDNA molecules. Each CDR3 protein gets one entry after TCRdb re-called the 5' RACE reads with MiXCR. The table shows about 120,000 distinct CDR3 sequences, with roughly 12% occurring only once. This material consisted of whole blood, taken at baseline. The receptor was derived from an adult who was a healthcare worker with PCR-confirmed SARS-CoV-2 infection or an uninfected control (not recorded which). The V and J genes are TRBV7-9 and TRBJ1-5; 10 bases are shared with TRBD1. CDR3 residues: CASSLSRDRGNQPQHF. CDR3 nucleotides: TGTGCCAGCAGCTTAAGTCGGGACAGGGGTAATCAGCCCCAGCATTTT. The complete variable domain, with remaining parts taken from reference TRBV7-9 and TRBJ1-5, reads DTGVSQNPRHKITKRGQNVTFRCDPISEHNRLYWYRQTLGQGPEFLTYFQNEAQLEKSRLLSDRFSAERPKGSFSTLEIQRTEQGDSAMYLCASSLSRDRGNQPQHFGDGTRLSIL.